Below are 23 T cell receptor beta chains sequenced from a single sample in a study of T cells in Graves' hyperthyroidism and ophthalmopathy. RNA transcripts provided the source from which TCR beta CDR3 regions were amplified. Primed by the HTBI set, a first-round RT-PCR was run on the TCR CDR3. TCRdb itself ran the multiplex PCR reads through MiXCR, one entry per CDR3 protein. Among fewer than 250,000 distinct CDR3 sequences, roughly a quarter were seen once, and the ten largest hold around 32%. Sequenced sample: blood. These receptors were taken from a woman aged 40 to 49 with Graves' ophthalmopathy.

This clonotype has at least ten counts. The chain couples TRBV19 to TRBJ1-1; D is perhaps TRBD1 (5 bases). Germline CDR1 is LNHDA and CDR2 is SQIVND (reference sequence). Trimming took off 9 bases at V and 6 bases at J, with 17 bases between the two ends. This CDR3 contains 13 residues. The CDR3 DNA follows: TGTGCCAGCAAGCGGGGGATATCTTCTGAAGCTTTCTTT. It yields the protein CASKRGISSEAFF.

The V gene is TRBV28, the J gene TRBJ2-5, with a tentative D call TRBD1 (5 bases). Germline V gene data show CDR1 as MDHEN and CDR2 as SYDVKM. The CDR3 spans 15 residues. V lost 2 bases and J 5 bases, leaving 15 bases between the germline ends. Written as DNA, the CDR3 is TGTGCCAGCAGTTTAGACAGCCATCGGGCGGAGACCCAGTACTTC. This encodes CASSLDSHRAETQYF.

This clonotype was recorded a few times. The chain is built from TRBV15 and TRBJ2-5; 8 bases map to TRBD2. Germline V gene data show CDR1 as LNHNV and CDR2 as YYDKDF (reference sequence). J gave up 9 bases and V 4 bases, and 10 bases lay outside the gene matches. CDR3 length: 14 amino acids. CDR3: CATSTGTRGASQYF. The CDR3 DNA reads TGTGCCACCAGCACCGGGACTAGGGGGGCATCCCAGTACTTC.

The chain combines TRBV28 with TRBJ2-2; 8 nucleotides line up with TRBD2. The CDR3 sequence is 16 residues long. Losses at the gene ends were 4 bases for V and 0 bases for J; bases not matched to a gene: 4. Per germline, CDR1 MDHEN and CDR2 SYDVKM. This chain's CDR3 is CASSSGGGTNTGELFF. The DNA of the CDR3 is TGTGCCAGCAGTTCGGGCGGGGGGACGAACACCGGGGAGCTGTTTTTT.

This clonotype was recorded at least ten times. The chain joins TRBV7-2 to TRBJ2-7, with TRBD2 matching over 10 bases. The CDR3 sequence is 15 residues long. J lost 3 bases, V lost 4 bases, and 6 bases had no gene match. Germline-derived CDR1 and CDR2 are SGHTA and FQGNSA. The CDR3 reads CASSSPGLAIYEQYF. The DNA of the CDR3 is TGTGCCAGCAGCTCACCGGGACTAGCGATCTACGAGCAGTACTTC.

This clonotype occurred a few times. The chain couples TRBV6-1 to TRBJ2-4; TRBD2 agrees at 15 bases. Germline CDR1 reads MNHNS; CDR2 reads SASEGT. This CDR3 is 19 amino acids long. Unmatched junction bases numbered 13, after V lost 5 bases and J lost 5 bases. CDR3 region: CASSRAGLAGGPGENIQYF. Written as DNA, the CDR3 is TGTGCCAGCAGTCGAGCTGGACTAGCGGGAGGGCCCGGGGAAAACATTCAGTACTTC.

This clonotype was seen repeatedly, ten times or more. The gene calls are TRBV28 and TRBJ1-2, with 9 bases fitting TRBD1. The CDR3 is 14 amino acids. V lost 6 bases, J lost 2 bases, and 4 bases stayed unmatched. CDR1 MDHEN and CDR2 SYDVKM come from the germline V gene. The CDR3 DNA reads TGTGCCAGCAGCTCCGGGACAGGGAACTATGGCTACACCTTC. Amino acids: CASSSGTGNYGYTF.

This clonotype was observed at least ten times. The chain carries TRBV27 and TRBJ1-2; D may be TRBD1 (6 bases). Germline CDR1 reads MNHEY; CDR2 reads SMNVEV (reference sequence). This CDR3 contains 15 residues. V was pared by 5 bases and J by 4 bases, with 17 bases between. The CDR3 DNA reads TGTGCCAGCAGTCCCTCCCTACAGGGTCTCTATGGCTACACCTTC. Amino acids: CASSPSLQGLYGYTF.

This clonotype was counted ten times or more. J is TRBJ1-5 and V is TRBV28, with TRBD1 identical over 8 bases. Losses at the gene ends were 8 bases for V and 0 bases for J; bases not matched to a gene: 9. The germline gives CDR1 MDHEN, CDR2 SYDVKM. The CDR3 sequence is 16 residues long. CDR3 nucleotide sequence: TGTGCCAGCGTATACGGGACAGGTAATAGCAATCAGCCCCAGCATTTT. Translation gives CASVYGTGNSNQPQHF.

The chain uses TRBV12-3 or TRBV12-4 and TRBJ1-1, with unresolved D. V lost 2 bases to trimming and J lost 10 bases, with 8 bases between them. The CDR3 spans 11 residues. The CDR3 DNA reads TGTGCCAGCAGTTTATTGGATGGAGCTTTCTTT. It specifies CASSLLDGAFF.

This clonotype has a count of ten or more. This rearrangement joins TRBV12-3 or TRBV12-4 to TRBJ2-2; maybe TRBD2 (6 bases). This CDR3 contains 14 residues. Trimming removed 6 bases at V and 3 bases at J, with 11 bases between. DNA of the CDR3: TGTGCCAGCAGCCTCGGGACTTACACCGGGGAGCTGTTTTTT. Translating it yields CASSLGTYTGELFF.

This clonotype was detected ten times or more. The chain is built from TRBV3-1 and TRBJ2-7, with 7 positions matching TRBD1. Unmatched junction bases numbered 9, after V lost 1 base and J lost 12 bases. Germline CDR1 reads LGHDT; CDR2 reads YNNKEL (reference sequence). The CDR3 runs to 13 residues. The CDR3 bases are TGTGCCAGCAGCCAAGCTGGACAGGACAGTCGGTACTTC. Translated: CASSQAGQDSRYF.

This clonotype was seen at least ten times. The chain carries TRBV6-5 and TRBJ1-1, with D uncertain. From germline, CDR1 is MNHEY and CDR2 SVGAGI. The CDR3 covers 14 residues. V was trimmed by 2 bases and J by 4 bases, leaving 11 bases between them. The CDR3 region has the DNA TGTGCCAGCAGTTACGCCCCCGCAGTCACTGAAGCTTTCTTT. This codes for CASSYAPAVTEAFF.

V gene TRBV6-5 combines with J gene TRBJ1-1, with 7 bases aligning to TRBD1. The junction had 4 bases not matched to a gene; V was cut back by 11 bases and J by 7 bases. Germline V gives CDR1 MNHEY, CDR2 SVGAGI. This CDR3 is 10 amino acids long. The DNA of the CDR3 is TGTGCCGGGGGGGACAGTGAAGCTTTCTTT. This translates into CAGGDSEAFF.

There are many counts of this clonotype. This chain links TRBV6-5 with TRBJ1-5; 8 bases line up with TRBD1. V dropped 7 bases and J dropped 2; count of bases not matched to a gene: 1. The germline CDR1 and CDR2 sequences are MNHEY and SVGAGI. This CDR3 has 13 residues. The CDR3 here is CASTGGGNQPQHF. The CDR3 coding sequence is TGTGCCAGCACAGGGGGCGGCAATCAGCCCCAGCATTTT.

Ten or more counts support this clonotype. V is TRBV19 and J is TRBJ1-5; 11 bases are a match to TRBD1. This CDR3 contains 17 residues. Germline trimming cut 9 bases from V and 2 bases from J; bases unmatched to any gene: 12. Looked up from germline, CDR1 is LNHDA and CDR2 is SQIVND (reference sequence). The CDR3 loop is CASQAGTGGVGNQPQHF. In DNA form, the CDR3 reads TGTGCCAGCCAGGCCGGGACAGGGGGAGTTGGCAATCAGCCCCAGCATTTT.

V gene TRBV28 combines with J gene TRBJ2-7, with 8 bases lining up with TRBD2. V gave up 5 bases and J gave up 3 bases; unmatched junction bases: 6. Germline assignment: CDR1 MDHEN and CDR2 SYDVKM. This CDR3 contains 14 residues. CDR3 nucleotides: TGTGCCAGCAGTGGTAGCGGGACTCACTACGAGCAGTACTTC. It is translated as CASSGSGTHYEQYF.

This clonotype has a count of ten or more. A read error may produce the germline difference seen at one junction end. The chain couples TRBV11-2 to TRBJ2-7, with TRBD2 identical over 7 bases. This CDR3 is 14 amino acids long. CDR1 and CDR2 from the germline V gene are SGHAT and FQNNGV. CDR3 nucleotides: TGTGCCAGCAGCTTGGCGGGAGCCTCCTCCGAGCAGTACTTC. Its protein is CASSLAGASSEQYF.

The genes are TRBV29-1 and TRBJ2-2; D is uncertain. This CDR3 region has 14 residues. Per the germline V gene, CDR1 is SQVTM and CDR2 is ANQGSEA. Trimming left V 3 bases short and J 5 bases short, with 13 bases between. CDR3 sequence (DNA): TGCAGCGTTGAGGTTTCCGGGTTGACCGGGGAGCTGTTTTTT. As protein: CSVEVSGLTGELFF.

Many counts were recorded for this clonotype. The rearrangement joins TRBV6-1 to TRBJ2-4; tentative D call: TRBD1 (5 bases). Germline V lookup: CDR1 MNHNS, CDR2 SASEGT. V was clipped by 3 bases and J by 6 bases, with 9 bases between them. This CDR3 has 13 amino acids. The CDR3 bases are TGTGCCAGCAGTGAGACAGCGTTAAACATTCAGTACTTC. It encodes CASSETALNIQYF.

This clonotype was observed at least ten times. The chain combines TRBV24-1 with TRBJ2-2; D ambiguous. The V gene's germline CDR1 is KGHDR and CDR2 SFDVKD. This CDR3 is 14 amino acids long. Trimming stripped 7 bases from V and 5 bases from J, with 13 bases between. The CDR3 DNA reads as TGTGCCACCAGCCCGAGGCAGACTACCGGGGAGCTGTTTTTT. It translates to CATSPRQTTGELFF.

This clonotype was observed at least ten times. The chain uses TRBV4-1 and TRBJ1-5; D perhaps matches TRBD1 (5 bases). Between the trimmed V and J ends, which lost 0 bases and 3 bases, there was a span of 9 bases. Germline lookup yields CDR1 MGHRA and CDR2 YSYEKL. This CDR3 contains 15 residues. The CDR3 DNA is TGCGCCAGCAGCCAAGAGGGGGGTATCAATCAGCCCCAGCATTTT. Residues: CASSQEGGINQPQHF.

The rearrangement links TRBV11-1 to TRBJ2-7; D unclear. The V gene's germline CDR1 is SGHAT and CDR2 FQDESV (reference sequence). Trimming took 3 bases from V and 5 from J, leaving 11 bases between them. The CDR3 loop spans 13 amino acids. CDR3 nucleotides: TGTGCCAGCAGCTTGGTCTCTCGCCACGAGCAGTACTTC. Residues: CASSLVSRHEQYF.